Shown below are 29 T cell receptor beta chains from a single sample sequenced in a study of post-analysis software for immune sequencing data. Study conclusions and caveats: Several TRBV segments were more frequent in patients than controls; TRBV5-6, TRBV5-1 and TRBV20-1 belonged to this group.

TCR beta cDNA libraries included unique molecular identifiers. A single record per CDR3 protein comes from TCRdb applying MiXCR to the PCR reads. The table includes fewer than 700,000 distinct CDR3 sequences, 44% detected once. Their antigens are not known. Sequencing was performed on blood. The receptors come from a girl aged 5 to 17 with multiple sclerosis.

This chain joins TRBV5-1 and TRBJ2-1; TRBD1 or TRBD2 may be the D gene (5 bases each). Germline V gene lookup returns CDR1 SGHRS and CDR2 YFSETQ. The CDR3 contains 16 residues. Trimming took 4 bases from V and 3 from J, leaving 17 bases between them. CDR3 nucleotides: TGCGCCAGCAGCCCTGGGACGGTCCAGGGCTACAATGAGCAGTTCTTC. This codes for CASSPGTVQGYNEQFF.

The genes are TRBV12-3 or TRBV12-4 and TRBJ2-7; 8 bases match TRBD2. The CDR3 consists of 13 residues. V shed 6 bases, J shed 4 bases, and the junction held 5 bases outside the gene matches. The CDR3 DNA sequence: TGTGCCAGCAGGACAGCGGGAGCATACGAGCAGTACTTC. Translation gives CASRTAGAYEQYF.

There are a few counts of this clonotype. The chain has TRBV7-2 and TRBJ2-1, with 7 positions matching TRBD1. Germline V gives CDR1 SGHTA, CDR2 FQGNSA. Losses at the gene ends were 4 bases for V and 9 bases for J; bases not matched to a gene: 12. This CDR3 spans 15 amino acids. The chain's CDR3 is CASSSTRRGLGEQFF. CDR3 coding DNA: TGTGCCAGCAGCTCAACCCGAAGGGGGCTGGGTGAGCAGTTCTTC.

This clonotype was counted only a few times. The J gene is TRBJ2-3, the V gene TRBV11-2; D is unclear. The CDR3 extends over 12 amino acids. V lost 5 bases, J lost 6 bases, and 9 bases lay in between. Per germline, CDR1 SGHAT and CDR2 FQNNGV. The CDR3 spells CASSANGDTQYF. Here the CDR3 DNA reads TGTGCCAGCAGCGCGAACGGGGATACGCAGTATTTT.

This clonotype came up a few times. This chain joins TRBV5-6 and TRBJ2-7; maybe TRBD1 (6 bases). Germline CDR1 is SGHDT and CDR2 is YYEEEE. CDR3 length equals 17 residues. The V end was cut by 5 bases, the J end by 3 bases, with 24 bases between. In DNA form, the CDR3 reads TGTGCCAGCAGTGGGGCTGGGGACAACTCATCATACTACGAGCAGTACTTC. This sequence encodes CASSGAGDNSSYYEQYF.

The chain links TRBV5-1 to TRBJ1-1; 9 positions agree with TRBD1. Per germline, CDR1 SGHRS and CDR2 YFSETQ. The V and J ends lost 8 bases and 8 bases, in that order; junction bases with no gene match: 7. The CDR3 extends over 12 amino acids. The CDR3 DNA is TGCGCCAGTAGCCCGACAGGGGGAGAAGCTTTCTTT. This sequence encodes CASSPTGGEAFF.

This chain joins TRBV6-1 and TRBJ2-1, with 7 bases matching TRBD2. The CDR3 spans 15 residues. The germline V gene encodes CDR1 MNHNS and CDR2 SASEGT. The ends lost 6 bases at V and 0 bases at J; junction bases unmatched: 5. CDR3 in amino acids: CASRKRDLSYNEQFF. DNA of the CDR3: TGTGCCAGCAGGAAGCGGGACCTCTCCTACAATGAGCAGTTCTTC.

The genes are TRBV5-1 and TRBJ2-1, with TRBD1 matching over 7 bases. V dropped 5 bases and J dropped 14; count of bases not matched to a gene: 7. The CDR3 length is 11 residues. The germline V gene encodes CDR1 SGHRS and CDR2 YFSETQ. The CDR3 nucleotides read TGCGCCAGCAGAGGATGGGACAGTGAGTTCTTC. This encodes CASRGWDSEFF.

This clonotype was counted only a few times. The chain couples TRBV12-3 or TRBV12-4 to TRBJ2-7; TRBD2 might be the D (5 bases). The V end was cut by 6 bases, the J end by 6 bases, with 18 bases between. The CDR3 loop spans 14 amino acids. CDR3 protein: CASSRSGNVGEQYF. The CDR3 nucleotides are TGTGCCAGCAGCCGGTCGGGGAATGTGGGCGAGCAGTACTTC.

The V gene is TRBV29-1, the J gene TRBJ1-1; no firm D call. The CDR3 is 11 residues long. CDR1 and CDR2 from the germline V gene are SQVTM and ANQGSEA. Trimming stripped 3 bases from V and 5 bases from J, with 7 bases between. The CDR3 DNA reads TGCAGCGTTGATGAAGGGACTGAAGCTTTCTTT. It specifies CSVDEGTEAFF.

The count of this clonotype is one. The chain has TRBV20-1 and TRBJ2-5; D call uncertain. The CDR3 is 11 residues long. The germline V and J ends were trimmed by 4 bases and 5 bases, with 8 bases remaining between them. The germline V gene encodes CDR1 DFQATT and CDR2 SNEGSKA (reference sequence). CDR3 region: CSAIRAETQYF. CDR3 sequence (DNA): TGCAGTGCTATCAGAGCGGAGACCCAGTACTTC.

This sequence joins TRBV4-1 and TRBJ2-5, with D tentatively TRBD1 or TRBD2 (5 bases each). The CDR3 consists of 15 residues. Per germline, CDR1 MGHRA and CDR2 YSYEKL. V lost 6 bases and J lost 2, with 16 bases in between. The CDR3 DNA reads TGCGCCAGCAGTCAGCTCCCGGGACCACAAGAGACCCAGTACTTC. Amino acid sequence: CASSQLPGPQETQYF.

This clonotype was counted once. CDR3 loop: CASSLASSGCSYEQYF. As DNA, the CDR3 is TGTGCCAGCAGCTTAGCGTCTAGCGGGTGTTCCTACGAGCAGTACTTC. The V call is TRBV7-8, the J call TRBJ2-7, with TRBD2 matching over 8 bases. The germline V gene has CDR1 SGHVS and CDR2 FQNEAQ. Trimming at V came to 0 bases and at J to 1 base, leaving 5 bases not matched to a gene. CDR3 size: 16 residues.

This clonotype was observed a few times. The genes are TRBV10-3 and TRBJ1-5; D call uncertain. The CDR3 consists of 13 residues. Trimming took 2 bases from V and 6 from J, leaving 8 bases between them. Germline lookup yields CDR1 ENHRY and CDR2 SYGVKD. CDR3 protein: CAISEGPAQPQHF. The CDR3, as DNA: TGTGCCATCAGTGAGGGCCCAGCTCAGCCCCAGCATTTT.

V is TRBV29-1 and J is TRBJ1-5; D unclear. With 7 bases removed from V and 4 bases from J, the gap between germline ends came to 2 bases. The CDR3 loop spans 9 amino acids. CDR1 and CDR2 from the germline V gene are SQVTM and ANQGSEA. As DNA, the CDR3 is TGCAGCGGGAATCAGCCCCAGCATTTT. Residues: CSGNQPQHF. Full variable domain (remainder filled in from reference TRBV29-1 and TRBJ1-5): SAVISQKPSRDICQRGTSLTIQCQVDSQVTMMFWYRQQPGQSLTLIATANQGSEATYESGFVIDKFPISRPNLTFSTLTVSNMSPEDSSIYLCSGNQPQHFGDGTRLSIL.

This clonotype was seen only a few times. This rearrangement joins TRBV27 to TRBJ2-3, with TRBD2 identical over 9 bases. The V gene's germline CDR1 is MNHEY and CDR2 SMNVEV (reference sequence). The length of the CDR3 is 17 residues. V was pared by 4 bases and J by 2 bases, with 10 bases of the junction left unmatched. CDR3 in amino acids: CASSSYSGGVDTDTQYF. The CDR3, as DNA: TGTGCCAGCAGTTCCTATAGCGGGGGAGTTGACACAGATACGCAGTATTTT.

This clonotype was observed a handful of times. The V gene is TRBV20-1, the J gene TRBJ1-2, with 7 bases aligning to TRBD1. This CDR3 comprises 13 residues. J was trimmed by 8 bases and V by 6 bases; bases with no gene match: 12. The germline CDR1 and CDR2 sequences are DFQATT and SNEGSKA (reference sequence). The CDR3 region is CSAAEGARGGYTF. CDR3 nucleotide sequence: TGCAGTGCAGCGGAGGGGGCGCGAGGGGGCTACACCTTC.

The rearrangement uses TRBV24-1 and TRBJ2-3; perhaps D is TRBD1 or TRBD2 (5 bases each). Germline lookup yields CDR1 KGHDR and CDR2 SFDVKD. This CDR3 region has 16 residues. V shed 4 bases and J shed 2 bases, with 15 bases lying between them. The CDR3 coding sequence is TGTGCCACCAGTGACCGGGACCGCACCTTCACAGATACGCAGTATTTT. This gives the protein CATSDRDRTFTDTQYF.

The chain combines TRBV7-9 with TRBJ1-3, with D unresolved. Deletions cut 4 bases from V and 0 bases from J, with 13 bases between. CDR3 length: 16 amino acids. Germline CDR1 and CDR2: SEHNR and FQNEAQ (reference sequence). CDR3 amino acids: CASSYRVGSSGNTIYF. The CDR3 region has the DNA TGTGCCAGCAGCTATAGGGTCGGAAGCTCTGGAAACACCATATATTTT. Complete variable domain (other parts from reference TRBV7-9 and TRBJ1-3): DTGVSQNPRHKITKRGQNVTFRCDPISEHNRLYWYRQTLGQGPEFLTYFQNEAQLEKSRLLSDRFSAERPKGSFSTLEIQRTEQGDSAMYLCASSYRVGSSGNTIYFGEGSWLTVV.

This clonotype was counted only a few times. This chain links TRBV27 with TRBJ2-1; D is undetermined. The V end lost 3 bases, the J end lost 6 bases, and 9 bases lay between the germline ends. The CDR3 is made up of 13 amino acids. Germline values: CDR1 MNHEY, CDR2 SMNVEV (reference sequence). CDR3 in DNA: TGTGCCAGCAGTTTTGGTCCCGGCAATGAGCAGTTCTTC. This encodes CASSFGPGNEQFF.

This clonotype was counted only a few times. The V gene is TRBV28, the J gene TRBJ2-5; no clear D gene. The length of the CDR3 is 12 residues. CDR1 MDHEN and CDR2 SYDVKM come from the germline V gene. The V end lost 6 bases, the J end lost 7 bases, and 12 bases lay between the germline ends. The CDR3 DNA is TGTGCCAGCAGATCCGCCTTGGGGACCCAGTACTTC. The encoded protein is CASRSALGTQYF.

This clonotype showed up just a few times. The gene calls are TRBV12-3 or TRBV12-4 and TRBJ2-7; the D gene could be TRBD1 or TRBD2 (6 bases each). V lost 4 bases to trimming and J lost 1 base, with 8 bases between them. The CDR3 sequence is 13 residues long. The CDR3 reads CASSWGASYEQYF. The CDR3 DNA is TGTGCCAGCAGTTGGGGGGCTTCCTACGAGCAGTACTTC.

The chain combines TRBV9 with TRBJ2-1, with D tentatively TRBD2 (6 bases). The CDR3 runs 18 residues. V was pared by 1 base and J by 0 bases, with 17 bases between. Germline V gives CDR1 SGDLS, CDR2 YYNGEE. The chain's CDR3 is CASSVIPAGPGSYNEQFF. The CDR3 bases are TGTGCCAGCAGCGTAATACCCGCGGGGCCAGGCTCCTACAATGAGCAGTTCTTC.

The chain links TRBV3-1 to TRBJ1-5; tentative D call: TRBD1 (5 bases). CDR1 and CDR2 from the germline V gene are LGHDT and YNNKEL (reference sequence). The CDR3 has 16 amino acids. V lost 0 bases, J lost 2 bases, and 11 bases lay in between. CDR3 bases: TGTGCCAGCAGCCAAGATATGGGGCACGGCAATCAGCCCCAGCATTTT. Its protein is CASSQDMGHGNQPQHF.

The V call is TRBV7-2, the J call TRBJ2-3; 8 bases line up with TRBD2. The CDR3 extends over 14 amino acids. CDR1 and CDR2 from the germline V gene are SGHTA and FQGNSA. Germline trimming cut 3 bases from V and 10 bases from J; bases unmatched to any gene: 9. DNA for the CDR3: TGTGCCAGCAGCTTCGGGGCCGGGAGGGTGGCGCAGTATTTT. This gives the protein CASSFGAGRVAQYF.

V usage is TRBV7-9 and J usage is TRBJ2-7; D unclear. V was clipped by 1 base and J by 6 bases, with 16 bases between them. The CDR3 covers 15 residues. Germline lookup yields CDR1 SEHNR and CDR2 FQNEAQ (reference sequence). CDR3 protein: CASSLDWGSKGEQYF. For the CDR3, the DNA is TGTGCCAGCAGCTTAGATTGGGGTAGCAAGGGCGAGCAGTACTTC.

The chain joins TRBV5-1 to TRBJ1-2, with a tentative D call TRBD1 (5 bases). V gave up 4 bases and J gave up 12 bases, with 13 bases separating them. Germline CDR1 reads SGHRS; CDR2 reads YFSETQ. The CDR3 spans 11 residues. The CDR3 here is CASSGSGAHTF. CDR3 DNA: TGCGCCAGCAGCGGTTCCGGGGCACACACCTTC.

The V gene is TRBV20-1, the J gene TRBJ2-5; the match to TRBD1 covers 7 bases. The J call may be mistaken, given a closer DNA end match to TRBJ2-7. CDR3 length equals 12 residues. The V gene's germline CDR1 is DFQATT and CDR2 SNEGSKA (reference sequence). In DNA form, the CDR3 reads TGCAGTGCTAGTCCCAGACAGGGCGAGCAGTACTTC. It yields the protein CSASPRQGEQYF.

This clonotype was seen only a few times. The CDR3 DNA sequence: TGCGCCAGCAGCCAAGTAGCTAGCGGCACCTACAATGAGCAGTTCTTC. Protein: CASSQVASGTYNEQFF. This chain uses TRBV4-1 with TRBJ2-1, with 7 bases lining up with TRBD2. The CDR3 is 16 amino acids. Unmatched junction bases numbered 5, after V lost 1 base and J lost 2 bases. Germline-derived CDR1 and CDR2 are MGHRA and YSYEKL.